This paragraph covers one T cell receptor beta chain sequence. V lost 3 bases and J 8 bases, leaving 23 bases between the germline ends. CDR1 is SGHDT and CDR2 is YYEEEE in the germline V gene. The CDR3 has 16 amino acids. The sample is drawn from a study of CD8 T cells in Susac syndrome. Study background: Blood was drawn from Susac syndrome patients while they were therapy-naive, on corticosteroids, or on intravenous immunoglobulin alone.

The study sequenced TCR beta in blood CD8+ and CD4+ T cells. Negative isolation was used for CD8+ and CD4+ T cells and FACS enrichment for TEMRA cells. cDNA came from around 0.54 to 1 ug RNA primed by random hexamers. Coverage of TCR beta CDR3 amplification by immunoSEQ multiplex PCR extended to 54 Vbeta and 13 Jbeta. TCRdb re-called the immunoSEQ multiplex PCR reads with MiXCR, one entry per CDR3 protein. The repertoire holds 180,000 or so distinct CDR3 sequences, with around 94% as singletons. Material for sequencing was CD4+ T cells from PBMCs. The rearrangement links TRBV5-6 to TRBJ1-2; no firm D call. The sequence was obtained from a human donor with Susac syndrome. The CDR3 loop reads CASSSGILGHPRGYTF. In DNA form, the CDR3 reads TGTGCCAGCAGCTCTGGTATACTTGGCCATCCGCGAGGCTACACCTTC. The full variable domain, rest sourced from reference TRBV5-6 and TRBJ1-2, is DAGVTQSPTHLIKTRGQQVTLRCSPKSGHDTVSWYQQALGQGPQFIFQYYEEEERQRGNFPDRFSGHQFPNYSSELNVNALLLGDSALYLCASSSGILGHPRGYTFGSGTRLTVV.